This T cell receptor beta chain comes out of a study of T-cell reconstitution after alpha-beta-depleted transplantation in children. A note on this clonotype: Its specificity is unknown.

V was pared by 0 bases and J by 1 base, with 15 bases between. This CDR3 is built from 17 residues. The germline gives CDR1 SGHDN, CDR2 FVKESK. Overall study results and limits: Elevated TCRbeta diversity at day 60 was traced, in some patients, to surviving recipient T cells and thymic progenitors. The authors attributed T-cell counts and diversity one year after transplant mostly to newly produced T cells. Where alpha-beta T cells came from about two months after transplant was reportedly several hundred expanded graft clones.

Unique molecular identifiers tagged the TCRbeta library. Each CDR3 protein is one row after TCRdb ran MiXCR on the PCR reads. Of hundreds of thousands of distinct CDR3 sequences listed, 6.5% to 9% are singletons. This material consisted of PBMCs, mostly from graft donor cells, taken 180 days after TCRalphabeta/CD19-depleted stem cell transplant. The V call is TRBV14, the J call TRBJ2-5; TRBD1 might be the D (5 bases). The source of this sequence is a male patient younger than 18 who had a stem cell transplant for acute lymphoblastic leukemia, so the T cells may come from the graft donor. The CDR3, as DNA: TGTGCCAGCAGCCAAGAAGGGCCCTACAGGATCCAAGAGACCCAGTACTTC. Amino acids: CASSQEGPYRIQETQYF.